Listed below are T cell receptor beta chains from one sample, sequenced in a study of blood T cell repertoires in COVID-19. TCRdb's copy holds only in-frame clones and misses some; the assay was immunoSEQ multiplex PCR. The sample yields about 67,000 clones, about 89% seen once. Source material: peripheral blood. The receptor source for this set is a man between 45 and 60 years old with active COVID-19. CDR3s include the opening cysteine and the closing phenylalanine or tryptophan. Fields, in order: D gene, clone size, J gene, V gene, CDR3 DNA, CDR3 protein. A D gene is named only where the DNA matches it firmly. Clone size appears in some rows only: once, few, many, or a class for an expanded clone.

.	.	TRBJ2-7	TRBV6-5	TGTGCCAGCAGCCCAGGGGTCGGGTACGAGCAGTACTTC	CASSPGVGYEQYF
.	once	TRBJ1-5	TRBV7-9	TGTGCCAGCAGCTTAACAGATAGCAATCAGCCCCAGCATTTT	CASSLTDSNQPQHF
.	.	TRBJ2-1	TRBV28	TGTGCCAGCAACCGCGGGACAGCGCAACGCGAGGAGTTCTTC	CASNRGTAQREEFF
.	.	TRBJ1-1	TRBV27	TGTGCCAGCAGTTTCCAGTTGGGGCCCTACGAAGCTTTCTTT	CASSFQLGPYEAFF
TRBD2	.	TRBJ2-1	TRBV10-1	TGCGCCAGCAGTGATTTCGCGGGAGCTTCGGATGAGCAGTTCTTC	CASSDFAGASDEQFF
TRBD2	.	TRBJ2-3	TRBV5-1	TGCGCCAGCAGCTTGGGAGGACTAGCCAACACAGATACGCAGTATTTT	CASSLGGLANTDTQYF
TRBD1	.	TRBJ1-1	TRBV18	TGTGCCAGCTCACCGCGGACAGGCGGTGAGAACACTGAAGCTTTCTTT	CASSPRTGGENTEAFF
TRBD2	.	TRBJ2-3	TRBV4-2	TGTGCCAGCAGCCCGGGGGGGCCTAGCACAGATACGCAGTATTTT	CASSPGGPSTDTQYF
.	.	TRBJ1-4	TRBV5-6	TGTGCCAGCAGCTCAACAATCCTCGGGGGGCAGCCTAATGAAAAACTGTTTTTT	CASSSTILGGQPNEKLFF
.	.	TRBJ1-1	TRBV10-3	TGTGCCATCAGTGAGGGGAGTGAAGCTTTCTTT	CAISEGSEAFF
TRBD1	.	TRBJ1-1	TRBV19	TGTGCCAGTAGTAGTCGACAGGGAGACACTGAAGCTTTCTTT	CASSSRQGDTEAFF
.	.	TRBJ2-7	TRBV6-2/TRBV6-3	TGTGCCAGCAGTTACAGACTAATCGGTACTTACGAGCAGTACTTC	CASSYRLIGTYEQYF
.	few	TRBJ2-7	TRBV5-4	TGTGCCAGCAGCTTGGCAGGTCGCGACGAGCAGTACTTC	CASSLAGRDEQYF
TRBD1	.	TRBJ2-7	TRBV4-3	TGCGCCAGCAGCCAAGATACGACAGGGTGGACCTACGAGCAGTACTTC	CASSQDTTGWTYEQYF
TRBD2	.	TRBJ2-7	TRBV5-6	TGTGCCAGCAGCTTTTTCGCGGGAGGTCTCTTAGACCAATACGAGCAGTACTTC	CASSFFAGGLLDQYEQYF
TRBD2	once	TRBJ2-3	TRBV7-9	TGTGCCAGCAGCTTAACTAGCGGGAATACAGATACGCAGTATTTT	CASSLTSGNTDTQYF
.	.	TRBJ2-5	TRBV9	TGTGCCAGCAGCGTAGTAGGAGGGGACGGAGAGACCCAGTACTTC	CASSVVGGDGETQYF
.	.	TRBJ2-7	TRBV6-5	TGTGCCAGCCGGGTGGCGCGCACAAGCTCCTACGAGCAGTACTTC	CASRVARTSSYEQYF
.	few	TRBJ2-1	TRBV5-1	TGCGCCAGCAGCCCCACACCCGGAGGATTTTATGAGCAGTTCTTC	CASSPTPGGFYEQFF
.	.	TRBJ1-5	TRBV6-2/TRBV6-3	TGTGCCAGCAGTTGGGATGAGGGTCGGGGCAATCAGCCCCAGCATTTT	CASSWDEGRGNQPQHF
TRBD2	once	TRBJ2-1	TRBV5-1	TGCGCCAGCAGCTTCGGGGGGGACAATGAGCAGTTCTTC	CASSFGGDNEQFF
.	.	TRBJ1-2	TRBV28	TGTGCCAGCACCTCAGGGAGGGACTATGGCTACACCTTC	CASTSGRDYGYTF
.	.	TRBJ1-3	TRBV10-3	TGTGCCGTGTCCATAGGGAGCTCTGGAAACACCATATATTTT	CAVSIGSSGNTIYF